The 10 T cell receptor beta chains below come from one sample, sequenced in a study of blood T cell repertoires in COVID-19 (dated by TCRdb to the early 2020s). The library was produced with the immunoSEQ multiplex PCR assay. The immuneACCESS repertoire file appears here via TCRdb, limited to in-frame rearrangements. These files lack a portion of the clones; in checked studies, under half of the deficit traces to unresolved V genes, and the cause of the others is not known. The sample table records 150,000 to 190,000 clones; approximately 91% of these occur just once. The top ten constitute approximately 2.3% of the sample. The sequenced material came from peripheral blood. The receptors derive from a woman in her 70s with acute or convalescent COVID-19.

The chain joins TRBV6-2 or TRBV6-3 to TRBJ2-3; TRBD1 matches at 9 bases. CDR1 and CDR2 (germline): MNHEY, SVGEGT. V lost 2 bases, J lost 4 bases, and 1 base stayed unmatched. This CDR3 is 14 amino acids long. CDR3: CASSYGQGSDTQYF. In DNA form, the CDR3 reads TGTGCCAGCAGTTACGGACAGGGGTCAGATACGCAGTATTTT.

CDR3 nucleotide sequence: TGTGCCAGCAGGAGACAGATCTCTGGAAACACCATATATTTT. Its translation: CASRRQISGNTIYF. This rearrangement joins TRBV28 to TRBJ1-3; maybe TRBD1 (5 bases). With 6 bases removed from V and 0 bases from J, the gap between germline ends came to 9 bases. Germline V gene lookup returns CDR1 MDHEN and CDR2 SYDVKM. The CDR3 is made up of 14 amino acids.

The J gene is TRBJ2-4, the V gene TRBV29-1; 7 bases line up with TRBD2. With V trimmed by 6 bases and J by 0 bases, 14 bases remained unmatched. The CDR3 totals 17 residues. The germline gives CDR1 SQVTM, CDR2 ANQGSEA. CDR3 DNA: TGCAGCGTCCAGACAGCGGGACGACCTCTAGCCAAAAACATTCAGTACTTC. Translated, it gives CSVQTAGRPLAKNIQYF.

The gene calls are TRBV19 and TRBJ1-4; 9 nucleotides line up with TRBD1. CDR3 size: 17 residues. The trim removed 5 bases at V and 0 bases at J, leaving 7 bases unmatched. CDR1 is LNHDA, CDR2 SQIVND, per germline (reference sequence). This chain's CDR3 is CASSDPGQGATNEKLFF. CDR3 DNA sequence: TGTGCCAGTAGTGACCCGGGACAGGGCGCAACTAATGAAAAACTGTTTTTT.

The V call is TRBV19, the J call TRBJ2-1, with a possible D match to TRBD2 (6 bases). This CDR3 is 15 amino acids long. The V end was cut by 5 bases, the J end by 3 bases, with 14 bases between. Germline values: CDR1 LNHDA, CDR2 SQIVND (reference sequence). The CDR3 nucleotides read TGTGCCAGTAGTTCTGGCGGGAACGTCTACAATGAGCAGTTCTTC. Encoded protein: CASSSGGNVYNEQFF.

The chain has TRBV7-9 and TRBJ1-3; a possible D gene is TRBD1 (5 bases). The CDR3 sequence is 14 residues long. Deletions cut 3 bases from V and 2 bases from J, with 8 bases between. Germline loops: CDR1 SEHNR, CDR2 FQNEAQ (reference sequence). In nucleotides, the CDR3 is TGTGCCAGCAGCTTTCAGGGTGCTGGAAACACCATATATTTT. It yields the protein CASSFQGAGNTIYF.

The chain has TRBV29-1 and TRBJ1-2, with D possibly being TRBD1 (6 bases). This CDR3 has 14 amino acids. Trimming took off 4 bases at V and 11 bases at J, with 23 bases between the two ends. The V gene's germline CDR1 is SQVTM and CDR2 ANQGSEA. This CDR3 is CSVGQGTSIGGYTF. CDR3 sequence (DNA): TGCAGCGTTGGTCAGGGGACGTCAATCGGGGGGTACACCTTC. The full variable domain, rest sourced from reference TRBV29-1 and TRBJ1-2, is SAVISQKPSRDICQRGTSLTIQCQVDSQVTMMFWYRQQPGQSLTLIATANQGSEATYESGFVIDKFPISRPNLTFSTLTVSNMSPEDSSIYLCSVGQGTSIGGYTFGSGTRLTVV.

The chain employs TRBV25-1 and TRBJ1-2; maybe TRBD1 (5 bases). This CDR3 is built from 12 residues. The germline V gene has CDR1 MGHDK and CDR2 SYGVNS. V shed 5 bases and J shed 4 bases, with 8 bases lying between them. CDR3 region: CASSQTAYGYTF. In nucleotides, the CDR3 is TGTGCCAGCAGTCAGACAGCCTATGGCTACACCTTC.

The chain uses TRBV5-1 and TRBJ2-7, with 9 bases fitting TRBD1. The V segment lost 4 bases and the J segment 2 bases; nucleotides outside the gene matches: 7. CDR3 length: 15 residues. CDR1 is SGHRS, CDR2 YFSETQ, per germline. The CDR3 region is CASSPGQGTTYEQYF. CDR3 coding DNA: TGCGCCAGCAGCCCGGGACAGGGAACTACCTACGAGCAGTACTTC.

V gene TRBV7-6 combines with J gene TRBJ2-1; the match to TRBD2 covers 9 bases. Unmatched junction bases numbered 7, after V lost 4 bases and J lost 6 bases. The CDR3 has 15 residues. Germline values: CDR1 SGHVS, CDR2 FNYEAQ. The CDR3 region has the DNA TGTGCCAGCAGCTGGAGGAGCGGGGGGACCAATGAGCAGTTCTTC. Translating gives CASSWRSGGTNEQFF.